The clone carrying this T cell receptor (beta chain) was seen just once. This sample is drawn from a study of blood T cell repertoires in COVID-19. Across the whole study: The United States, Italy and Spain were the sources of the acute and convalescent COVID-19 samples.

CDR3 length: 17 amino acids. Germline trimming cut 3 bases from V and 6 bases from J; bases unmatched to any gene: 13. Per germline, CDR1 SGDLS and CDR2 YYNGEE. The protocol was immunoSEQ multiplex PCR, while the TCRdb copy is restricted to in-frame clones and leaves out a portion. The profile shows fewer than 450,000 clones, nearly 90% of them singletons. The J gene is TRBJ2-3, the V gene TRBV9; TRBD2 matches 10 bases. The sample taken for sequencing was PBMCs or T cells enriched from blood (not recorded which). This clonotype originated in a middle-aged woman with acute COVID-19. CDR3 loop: CASSAQGSGGPLDTQYF. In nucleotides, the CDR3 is TGTGCCAGCAGCGCGCAGGGTAGCGGGGGGCCATTGGATACGCAGTATTTT.